These 10 T cell receptor beta chains share one sample of origin, sequenced in a study of shared clonotypes between healthy human individuals. The method was immunoSEQ multiplex PCR; TCRdb's version includes in-frame clones alone and lacks a portion of them. The table records roughly 2.5 million clones, over 85% of them present only once. Sequencing was performed on naive CD4+ T cells sorted from blood. As to subset: CD45RA+ positively selected. These receptors originate from a man aged 18-30 years in good health.

The chain has TRBV4-1 and TRBJ2-7; possible D gene TRBD2, 5 bases. The CDR3 loop spans 14 amino acids. V was clipped by 4 bases and J by 6 bases, with 16 bases between them. Germline V gene data show CDR1 as MGHRA and CDR2 as YSYEKL. The CDR3 DNA reads as TGCGCCAGCAGCCTTGGACCGGACTTAGGCGAGCAGTACTTC. This translates into CASSLGPDLGEQYF.

The rearrangement uses TRBV4-1 and TRBJ1-1; D is perhaps TRBD1 (6 bases). The CDR3 is made up of 14 amino acids. Germline assignment: CDR1 MGHRA and CDR2 YSYEKL. The V gene lost 1 base and the J gene lost 4 bases, with 10 bases spanning the gap. CDR3 sequence (DNA): TGCGCCAGCAGCCAAGCCCGGACAGCCACTGAAGCTTTCTTT. Translated, it gives CASSQARTATEAFF.

In regard to this clone: Other DNA sequences in this sample translate to the same CDR3. The chain links TRBV6-6 to TRBJ1-1; the D gene is possibly TRBD1 (5 bases). This CDR3 has 13 amino acids. Trimming left V 3 bases short and J 3 bases short, with 8 bases between. The germline V gene encodes CDR1 MNHNY and CDR2 SVGAGI (reference sequence). Written as DNA, the CDR3 is TGTGCCAGCAGTTATGTGGGGGACACTGAAGCTTTCTTT. It specifies CASSYVGDTEAFF.

The chain has TRBV30 and TRBJ2-7; 10 bases agree with TRBD2. This CDR3 has 13 residues. J was trimmed by 7 bases and V by 2 bases; bases with no gene match: 5. Germline CDR1 GTSNPN, CDR2 SVGIG (reference sequence). The CDR3 DNA is TGTGCCTGGAGTAGCGGGGGGGCAGGGGAGCAGTACTTC. Translating it yields CAWSSGGAGEQYF.

This clone was observed a single time. The rearrangement joins TRBV6-5 to TRBJ2-7, with D possibly TRBD2 on 6 matching bases. The germline V and J ends were trimmed by 2 bases and 4 bases, with 12 bases remaining between them. The germline gives CDR1 MNHEY, CDR2 SVGAGI. This CDR3 comprises 14 residues. The CDR3 reads CASSYRETRYEQYF. The CDR3 region has the DNA TGTGCCAGCAGTTACCGGGAGACGAGATACGAGCAGTACTTC.

CDR3 bases: TGTGCCAGCAGATGGGGAGGGGGCCTTCGAGGAGAAGAGACCCAGTACTTC. It is translated as CASRWGGGLRGEETQYF. V is TRBV28 and J is TRBJ2-5; D is possibly TRBD1 or TRBD2 (7 bases each). V was shortened by 6 bases and J by 3 bases, with 23 bases between the two germline ends. Germline V gene lookup returns CDR1 MDHEN and CDR2 SYDVKM. The CDR3 has 17 residues.

Written as DNA, the CDR3 is TGTGCCAGCAGTGAAGGTGGACAGACCTACTATGGCTACACCTTC. Protein: CASSEGGQTYYGYTF. The genes are TRBV6-1 and TRBJ1-2; TRBD1 is a possible D gene (6 bases). Trimming pared 1 base from V and 3 bases from J, leaving 12 bases between. This CDR3 has 15 residues. The germline V gene has CDR1 MNHNS and CDR2 SASEGT.

This clone was observed once. The gene calls are TRBV28 and TRBJ2-5; 11 nucleotides match TRBD1. The germline gives CDR1 MDHEN, CDR2 SYDVKM. V shed 6 bases, J shed 5 bases, and the junction held 11 bases outside the gene matches. CDR3 size: 16 residues. The CDR3 protein is CASRSPGQGGLETQYF. In DNA, the CDR3 is TGTGCCAGCAGATCACCGGGACAGGGGGGTTTGGAGACCCAGTACTTC.

About this clone: At the DNA level, this CDR3 is encoded by other sequences in the same sample as well. The chain couples TRBV28 to TRBJ1-3, with a possible D match to TRBD1 (5 bases). V lost 4 bases and J 0 bases, leaving 7 bases between the germline ends. Looked up from germline, CDR1 is MDHEN and CDR2 is SYDVKM. The CDR3 has 14 residues. CDR3 sequence reads: CASSSGSSGNTIYF. Here the CDR3 DNA reads TGTGCCAGCAGTTCAGGGTCCTCTGGAAACACCATATATTTT.

This clone came up a few times. The chain couples TRBV6-5 to TRBJ1-1; D ambiguous. CDR1 MNHEY and CDR2 SVGAGI come from the germline V gene. The ends were cut back, 7 bases at V and 3 bases at J, with 12 bases in the middle. The CDR3 totals 13 residues. CDR3 in amino acids: CASNRGRDTEAFF. In nucleotides, the CDR3 is TGTGCCAGCAACCGAGGACGAGACACTGAAGCTTTCTTT.